This is a list of T cell receptor beta chains from one sample in a study of T-cell memory formation after mild COVID-19. Each CDR3 protein is one row after TCRdb ran MiXCR on the 5' RACE reads. The profile shows 350,000 or so distinct CDR3 sequences, about 21% of them singletons. The sequencing input was PBMCs or a T cell subset sorted from them (not recorded which). The receptors originated from an adult woman who had mild COVID-19 (a few samples of this study predate the infection). Cell type and time point are not known. The conserved cysteine and the conserved F or W are not part of the CDR3 here. Fields, in order: V gene, J gene, CDR3 protein.

V gene: TRBV12-3/TRBV12-4
J gene: TRBJ2-1
CDR3 protein: ASSWGLAINEQF

V gene: TRBV5-6
J gene: TRBJ2-1
CDR3 protein: ASSSLGGYNEQF

V gene: TRBV12-3/TRBV12-4
J gene: TRBJ1-3
CDR3 protein: ASSLNERFSGNTIY

V gene: TRBV2
J gene: TRBJ2-1
CDR3 protein: ASRVLAGVVDEQF

V gene: TRBV7-8
J gene: TRBJ2-7
CDR3 protein: ASSLIRPPEQY

V gene: TRBV4-1
J gene: TRBJ2-2
CDR3 protein: ASSQDMGGGDGELF

V gene: TRBV6-2/TRBV6-3
J gene: TRBJ1-5
CDR3 protein: ASSYPPRVEYQPQH

V gene: TRBV2
J gene: TRBJ2-3
CDR3 protein: ASSEGLAATDTQY

V gene: TRBV3-1
J gene: TRBJ2-7
CDR3 protein: ASSQVLAGGSSYEQY

V gene: TRBV29-1
J gene: TRBJ2-7
CDR3 protein: SARPGTGLNEQY

V gene: TRBV5-1
J gene: TRBJ1-6
CDR3 protein: ASSRGDSHQYNSPLH

V gene: TRBV12-3/TRBV12-4
J gene: TRBJ2-7
CDR3 protein: ASSTVAGRSSYEQY

V gene: TRBV9
J gene: TRBJ2-7
CDR3 protein: ASSLDPLAANEQY

V gene: TRBV9
J gene: TRBJ1-3
CDR3 protein: ASDPGGSSGNTIY

V gene: TRBV5-1
J gene: TRBJ2-1
CDR3 protein: ASSWGGTSVEQF

V gene: TRBV3-1
J gene: TRBJ1-4
CDR3 protein: ASSQDNEGKLF

V gene: TRBV7-9
J gene: TRBJ2-5
CDR3 protein: ASSPSPRETQY

V gene: TRBV14
J gene: TRBJ1-1
CDR3 protein: ASSQGGRGGTEAF

V gene: TRBV20-1
J gene: TRBJ2-3
CDR3 protein: SAATGVGNTQY

V gene: TRBV5-1
J gene: TRBJ2-1
CDR3 protein: ASSPSGEQF

V gene: TRBV20-1
J gene: TRBJ1-1
CDR3 protein: SARGSRSLNTEAF

V gene: TRBV6-2/TRBV6-3
J gene: TRBJ1-1
CDR3 protein: ASSTLQGYTEAF

V gene: TRBV2
J gene: TRBJ1-1
CDR3 protein: ATQGQGAYGTEAF

V gene: TRBV5-1
J gene: TRBJ2-2
CDR3 protein: ASSLVAGSGTGELF

V gene: TRBV7-9
J gene: TRBJ1-1
CDR3 protein: ASSQNRAGDTEAF

V gene: TRBV7-3
J gene: TRBJ1-2
CDR3 protein: ASSLTDRGSGYT

V gene: TRBV7-9
J gene: TRBJ2-7
CDR3 protein: ASTAGRPPYEQY

V gene: TRBV4-1
J gene: TRBJ2-7
CDR3 protein: ASSHAGTGSYEQY

V gene: TRBV3-1
J gene: TRBJ2-5
CDR3 protein: ASILGSGVEETQY

V gene: TRBV5-1
J gene: TRBJ1-1
CDR3 protein: ASSLAGTGNTEAF

V gene: TRBV12-3/TRBV12-4
J gene: TRBJ1-2
CDR3 protein: ASSFSGYYGYT

V gene: TRBV20-1
J gene: TRBJ2-2
CDR3 protein: SANPSGYTGELF

V gene: TRBV20-1
J gene: TRBJ1-6
CDR3 protein: SARAGMWSSPLH

V gene: TRBV24-1
J gene: TRBJ1-1
CDR3 protein: ATSVPGGTEAF

V gene: TRBV5-1
J gene: TRBJ2-7
CDR3 protein: ASSVGGLIYEQY